This TCR beta chain was captured by sequencing in a study of cytomegalovirus exposure and HLA in healthy donors. The overall study: The early release's HLA-typed donors yielded some 85 million unique TCRs. The study's findings and limits: There were reportedly fewer N-insertions in an Asian-associated ancestry cluster than the roughly 670-donor mean, in a later analysis. Usually a TCR sequence was rare, but some public TCRs were found in many donors. Apart from CMV serostatus, no immune exposure information was available.

The PCR used 60 Vbeta and 13 Jbeta primers. Assay used: immunoSEQ multiplex PCR; TCRdb lists only in-frame clones, some missing. The sample yields under 110,000 clones, around 70% seen once. Concerning this clone itself: Its antigen is as yet unknown.

Trimming took off 2 bases at V and 10 bases at J, with 25 bases between the two ends. The CDR3 contains 17 residues. From germline, CDR1 is SGHRS and CDR2 YFSETQ. This sequence was found in a boy aged 5-17 years in good health and CMV-seronegative. The chain joins TRBV5-1 to TRBJ2-1; tentatively, D is TRBD2 (6 bases). The sample was PBMCs. DNA of the CDR3: TGCGCCAGCAGCTTCAACGGGGTAGCGGACCCATCTACCGAGCAGTTCTTC. It translates to CASSFNGVADPSTEQFF.